This entry lists 30 T cell receptor beta chains sequenced from one sample in a study of cytomegalovirus exposure and HLA in healthy donors. PCR used 60 Vbeta primers and 13 Jbeta primers. Sequenced by immunoSEQ multiplex PCR; TCRdb stores in-frame clones only, minus some. The sample consists of about 160,000 clones, around three quarters of them appearing once. Sequencing input: PBMCs. The receptor source for this set is a man aged 35-49 years in good health and CMV-seronegative.

This chain connects TRBV7-9 to TRBJ1-4; 9 nucleotides line up with TRBD1. V was pared by 5 bases and J by 5 bases, with 3 bases of the junction left unmatched. The CDR3 extends over 14 amino acids. Germline values: CDR1 SEHNR, CDR2 FQNEAQ (reference sequence). In DNA form, the CDR3 reads TGTGCCAGCAGCACCGGGACAGGGAATGAAAAACTGTTTTTT. The encoded protein is CASSTGTGNEKLFF. Filled out from reference TRBV7-9 and TRBJ1-4, the complete variable domain reads DTGVSQNPRHKITKRGQNVTFRCDPISEHNRLYWYRQTLGQGPEFLTYFQNEAQLEKSRLLSDRFSAERPKGSFSTLEIQRTEQGDSAMYLCASSTGTGNEKLFFGSGTQLSVL.

This rearrangement joins TRBV2 to TRBJ2-1; 12 nucleotides match TRBD2. V dropped 2 bases and J dropped 2; count of bases not matched to a gene: 4. The germline V gene encodes CDR1 SNHLY and CDR2 FYNNEI. This CDR3 has 17 residues. The CDR3 here is CASSETSGRTTYNEQFF. For the CDR3, the DNA is TGTGCCAGCAGTGAAACTAGCGGGAGGACTACCTACAATGAGCAGTTCTTC.

This chain uses TRBV6-1 with TRBJ2-5; D is perhaps TRBD2 (7 bases). V gave up 6 bases and J gave up 14 bases, with 19 bases separating them. The germline CDR1 and CDR2 sequences are MNHNS and SASEGT. This CDR3 is 12 amino acids long. The CDR3 reads CASSRSGGGKYF. For the CDR3, the DNA is TGTGCCAGCAGCCGATCCGGCGGGGGCAAATACTTC.

J is TRBJ2-4 and V is TRBV18; weak D call: TRBD2 (5 bases). This CDR3 spans 16 amino acids. Germline-derived CDR1 and CDR2 are KGHSH and LQKENI. V lost 6 bases, J lost 7 bases, and 22 bases lay in between. The DNA for the CDR3 is TGTGCCAGCTCCCACGGGAATCTAGGATCTATCAACATTCAGTACTTC. This gives the protein CASSHGNLGSINIQYF.

This chain uses TRBV19 with TRBJ2-7, with 8 bases aligning to TRBD1. This CDR3 is 15 amino acids long. The germline CDR1 and CDR2 sequences are LNHDA and SQIVND (reference sequence). J was trimmed by 6 bases and V by 5 bases; bases with no gene match: 12. The CDR3 sequence: CASSPRTGRTSEQYF. In DNA, the CDR3 is TGTGCCAGTAGTCCGAGGACAGGGAGGACGAGCGAGCAGTACTTC.

This clone was recorded a few times. The chain has TRBV28 and TRBJ1-4; tentatively, D is TRBD1 (6 bases). CDR1 MDHEN and CDR2 SYDVKM come from the germline V gene. The ends were cut back, 1 base at V and 8 bases at J, with 8 bases in the middle. CDR3 size: 13 residues. The CDR3 spells CASSLSGVEKLFF. In nucleotides, the CDR3 is TGTGCCAGCAGTTTATCAGGGGTGGAAAAACTGTTTTTT.

The chain employs TRBV5-4 and TRBJ2-5; possible D gene TRBD1, 6 bases. Germline CDR1 SGHNT, CDR2 YYREEE (reference sequence). This CDR3 contains 14 residues. Trimming shortened V by 4 bases and J by 5 bases, and 15 bases separated the two germline ends. Written as DNA, the CDR3 is TGTGCCAGCAGCGGTACTAGTAGGGGGGAGACCCAGTACTTC. It codes for CASSGTSRGETQYF.

This chain uses TRBV29-1 with TRBJ2-5, with a possible D match to TRBD2 (6 bases). Trimming cost V 6 bases and J 5 bases, with 16 bases left between them. This CDR3 comprises 13 residues. CDR1 SQVTM and CDR2 ANQGSEA come from the germline V gene. The CDR3 DNA sequence: TGCAGCGTGCCCCTAGCGAACAGGGAGACCCAGTACTTC. Encoded protein: CSVPLANRETQYF.

The V gene is TRBV11-2, the J gene TRBJ2-3; D may be TRBD2 (6 bases). The CDR3 has 15 amino acids. Trimming removed 6 bases at V and 1 base at J, with 14 bases between. The V gene's germline CDR1 is SGHAT and CDR2 FQNNGV. In DNA form, the CDR3 reads TGTGCCAGCAGGCCTCGGGAGCTACGCACAGATACGCAGTATTTT. Encoded protein: CASRPRELRTDTQYF.

This clone was counted a single time. J is TRBJ1-5 and V is TRBV7-9, with 8 positions matching TRBD1. CDR1 and CDR2 from the germline V gene are SEHNR and FQNEAQ (reference sequence). V lost 5 bases, J lost 6 bases, and 6 bases stayed unmatched. The CDR3 runs 14 residues. CDR3 sequence: CASSPRTGSQPQHF. The CDR3 DNA reads as TGTGCCAGCAGCCCCCGGACAGGGAGTCAGCCCCAGCATTTT.

The chain uses TRBV7-2 and TRBJ1-4; D possibly corresponds to TRBD1 (5 bases). Trimming shortened V by 5 bases and J by 8 bases, and 12 bases separated the two germline ends. Per germline, CDR1 SGHTA and CDR2 FQGNSA. There are 13 residues in the CDR3. CDR3 residues: CASSPGQGEKLFF. In DNA, the CDR3 is TGTGCCAGCAGCCCAGGCCAGGGAGAAAAACTGTTTTTT.

This chain links TRBV15 with TRBJ2-1; 9 nucleotides align to TRBD2. The CDR3 runs 16 residues. Germline CDR1 LNHNV, CDR2 YYDKDF (reference sequence). Trimming cost V 5 bases and J 8 bases; bases outside gene matches: 13. CDR3 region: CATSLTMTSGWDEQFF. CDR3 DNA: TGTGCCACCAGCCTTACGATGACTAGCGGTTGGGATGAGCAGTTCTTC.

This clone was detected once. V and J are TRBV5-4 and TRBJ2-5; TRBD2 is a possible D gene (6 bases). The V end was cut by 0 bases, the J end by 11 bases, with 20 bases between. Looked up from germline, CDR1 is SGHNT and CDR2 is YYREEE (reference sequence). The CDR3 runs 15 residues. CDR3 protein: CASSLDGRSPGEQYF. CDR3 bases: TGTGCCAGCAGCTTGGACGGGAGATCCCCCGGGGAGCAGTACTTC.

The table lists this clone with a count of one. The chain recombines TRBV6-6 with TRBJ2-7; TRBD1 agrees at 9 bases. Per germline, CDR1 MNHNY and CDR2 SVGAGI (reference sequence). V shed 2 bases and J 12 bases; nucleotides not matched to a gene: 14. CDR3 length: 15 amino acids. CDR3 bases: TGTGCCAGCAGTTACCGCCGGGACAGGGACGAACCGCGGTACTTC. Amino acids: CASSYRRDRDEPRYF.

The chain uses TRBV6-1 and TRBJ2-7, with D tentatively TRBD1 (6 bases). V lost 7 bases and J lost 4, with 11 bases in between. Germline CDR1 MNHNS, CDR2 SASEGT. This CDR3 is built from 12 residues. CDR3 amino acids: CASTPDRYEQYF. CDR3 in DNA: TGTGCCAGCACACCGGACAGATACGAGCAGTACTTC.

The gene calls are TRBV4-3 and TRBJ2-1; possible D gene TRBD1, 6 bases. The V and J ends lost 1 base and 3 bases respectively, with 13 bases between them. Looked up from germline, CDR1 is LGHNA and CDR2 is YSLEER. The CDR3 consists of 16 residues. The CDR3 protein is CASSQVRGADYNEQFF. CDR3 in DNA: TGCGCCAGCAGCCAAGTCAGGGGCGCTGACTACAATGAGCAGTTCTTC.

The gene calls are TRBV6-1 and TRBJ2-5; 12 positions agree with TRBD2. Germline-derived CDR1 and CDR2 are MNHNS and SASEGT. The CDR3 totals 14 residues. The junction had 7 bases not matched to a gene; V was cut back by 10 bases and J by 4 bases. DNA of the CDR3: TGTGCCACCGGAGTGGGACTAGCGGGAGAGACCCAGTACTTC. Its protein is CATGVGLAGETQYF.

The chain carries TRBV20-1 and TRBJ2-7; no definite D call. Germline values: CDR1 DFQATT, CDR2 SNEGSKA (reference sequence). Trimming cost V 6 bases and J 3 bases, with 9 bases left between them. The CDR3 length is 11 residues. CDR3 DNA sequence: TGCAGTGCAACCAGAAGCTACGAGCAGTACTTC. The encoded protein is CSATRSYEQYF.

This chain connects TRBV2 to TRBJ2-5, with TRBD2 identical over 11 bases. Germline V CDR1 and CDR2: SNHLY, FYNNEI. The CDR3 consists of 15 residues. The ends lost 3 bases at V and 9 bases at J; junction bases unmatched: 9. The CDR3 DNA reads as TGTGCCAGCAGTGAGGGGACTAGCGGCTCGGTGGCCCAGTACTTC. This encodes CASSEGTSGSVAQYF.

The V call is TRBV29-1, the J call TRBJ2-1, with D possibly TRBD2 on 5 matching bases. This CDR3 is built from 13 residues. Germline V CDR1 and CDR2: SQVTM, ANQGSEA. V was pared by 4 bases and J by 7 bases, with 14 bases between. Written as DNA, the CDR3 is TGCAGCGTTGGCGCCCGAGGGTTGAATGAGCAGTTCTTC. Its protein product is CSVGARGLNEQFF.

The V and J genes are TRBV11-3 and TRBJ2-1, with 7 bases identical to TRBD2. CDR1 and CDR2 from the germline V gene are SGHNT and YENEEA. This CDR3 has 14 residues. J was trimmed by 10 bases and V by 4 bases; bases with no gene match: 10. The CDR3 region has the DNA TGTGCCAGCAGCTCCGGGACTACCCCCACCGAGCAGTTCTTC. The encoded protein is CASSSGTTPTEQFF.

The chain is built from TRBV27 and TRBJ2-2; a weak D match, TRBD1 (6 bases). This CDR3 has 15 amino acids. Looked up from germline, CDR1 is MNHEY and CDR2 is SMNVEV (reference sequence). Between the trimmed V and J ends, which lost 2 bases and 7 bases, there was a span of 14 bases. The CDR3 loop reads CASSLGAGVVGELFF. CDR3 in DNA: TGTGCCAGCAGTTTAGGGGCAGGGGTGGTCGGGGAGCTGTTTTTT.

The V gene is TRBV6-5, the J gene TRBJ2-4; D is ambiguous. CDR3 size: 15 residues. With 5 bases removed from V and 7 bases from J, the gap between germline ends came to 18 bases. Germline values: CDR1 MNHEY, CDR2 SVGAGI. DNA of the CDR3: TGTGCCAGCAGTCCCGCCCGGGTTTCAGCTAACATTCAGTACTTC. This encodes CASSPARVSANIQYF.

This clone was detected only a few times. The V call is TRBV7-9, the J call TRBJ2-2; 7 positions match TRBD1. J gave up 4 bases and V 5 bases, and 10 bases lay outside the gene matches. The germline V gene has CDR1 SEHNR and CDR2 FQNEAQ (reference sequence). The CDR3 length is 16 residues. DNA for the CDR3: TGTGCCAGCAGCACGCGAGACAGGGTGGGCACCGGGGAGCTGTTTTTT. Its protein is CASSTRDRVGTGELFF.

The rearrangement links TRBV6-1 to TRBJ2-5; no definite D call. V dropped 4 bases and J dropped 2 bases, with 11 bases sitting between them. This CDR3 region has 14 residues. Per germline, CDR1 MNHNS and CDR2 SASEGT. CDR3 residues: CASSALQIQETQYF. DNA for the CDR3: TGTGCCAGCAGTGCCCTACAGATTCAAGAGACCCAGTACTTC.

This chain uses TRBV7-2 with TRBJ2-5, with D perhaps TRBD1 (6 bases). Germline V lookup: CDR1 SGHTA, CDR2 FQGNSA. This CDR3 is built from 11 residues. Trimming took off 3 bases at V and 7 bases at J, with 6 bases between the two ends. The CDR3: CASSLTGTQYF. DNA for the CDR3: TGTGCCAGCAGCTTGACAGGGACCCAGTACTTC.

This sequence joins TRBV2 and TRBJ2-7, with TRBD2 as a possible D gene (5 bases). CDR3 length: 12 residues. In germline, CDR1 is SNHLY, CDR2 FYNNEI. V was trimmed by 8 bases and J by 0 bases, leaving 8 bases between them. The CDR3 reads CASFRDSYEQYF. CDR3 in DNA: TGTGCCAGCTTTCGGGACTCCTACGAGCAGTACTTC.

This clone came up once. The chain couples TRBV27 to TRBJ2-1; D might be TRBD2 (5 bases). Germline CDR1 and CDR2: MNHEY and SMNVEV (reference sequence). The CDR3 is made up of 15 amino acids. V gave up 4 bases and J gave up 2 bases, with 12 bases separating them. CDR3 bases: TGTGCCAGCAGTTCCCCCGGGCGGGCCTACAATGAGCAGTTCTTC. It encodes CASSSPGRAYNEQFF.

The V call is TRBV7-8, the J call TRBJ1-2; the D is unclear. The CDR3 is 13 residues long. The germline gives CDR1 SGHVS, CDR2 FQNEAQ. The ends were cut back, 2 bases at V and 8 bases at J, with 12 bases in the middle. The CDR3 DNA follows: TGTGCCAGCAGCTTACGTCGCGAATCAGGCTACACCTTC. Translation gives CASSLRRESGYTF.

The chain carries TRBV28 and TRBJ1-1, with TRBD1 matching over 8 bases. The V gene's germline CDR1 is MDHEN and CDR2 SYDVKM. J gave up 4 bases and V 1 base, and 5 bases lay outside the gene matches. The CDR3 totals 15 residues. The CDR3 bases are TGTGCCAGCAGTTTATTCCAGGGGGCGCTCACTGAAGCTTTCTTT. Translation: CASSLFQGALTEAFF. Together with reference TRBV28 and TRBJ1-1, the CDR3 gives the full variable domain: DVKVTQSSRYLVKRTGEKVFLECVQDMDHENMFWYRQDPGLGLRLIYFSYDVKMKEKGDIPEGYSVSREKKERFSLILESASTNQTSMYLCASSLFQGALTEAFFGQGTRLTVV.